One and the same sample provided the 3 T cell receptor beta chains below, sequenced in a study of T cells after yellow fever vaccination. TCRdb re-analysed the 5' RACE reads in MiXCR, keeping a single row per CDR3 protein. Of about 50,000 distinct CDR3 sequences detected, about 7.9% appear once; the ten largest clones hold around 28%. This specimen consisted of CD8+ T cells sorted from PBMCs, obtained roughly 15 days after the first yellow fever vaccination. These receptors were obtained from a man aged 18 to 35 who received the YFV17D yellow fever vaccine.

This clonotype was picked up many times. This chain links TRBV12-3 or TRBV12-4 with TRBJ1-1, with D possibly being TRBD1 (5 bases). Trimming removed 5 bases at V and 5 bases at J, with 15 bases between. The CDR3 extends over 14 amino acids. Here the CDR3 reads CASSPPVSGTEAFF. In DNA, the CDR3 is TGTGCCAGCAGTCCGCCTGTGTCAGGGACTGAAGCTTTCTTT.

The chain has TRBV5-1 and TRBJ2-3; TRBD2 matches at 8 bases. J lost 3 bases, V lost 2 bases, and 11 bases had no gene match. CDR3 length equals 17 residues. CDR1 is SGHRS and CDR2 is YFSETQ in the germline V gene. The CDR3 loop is CASSFPSGGSITDTQYF. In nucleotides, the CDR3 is TGCGCCAGCAGCTTCCCCAGCGGGGGCAGTATTACAGATACGCAGTATTTT.

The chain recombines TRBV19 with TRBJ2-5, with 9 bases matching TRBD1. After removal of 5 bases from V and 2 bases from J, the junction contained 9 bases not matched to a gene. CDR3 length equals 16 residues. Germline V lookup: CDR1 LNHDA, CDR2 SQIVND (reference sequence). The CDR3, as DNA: TGTGCCAGTAGTGGCTGGACAGGGGCCATACAAGAGACCCAGTACTTC. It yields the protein CASSGWTGAIQETQYF.